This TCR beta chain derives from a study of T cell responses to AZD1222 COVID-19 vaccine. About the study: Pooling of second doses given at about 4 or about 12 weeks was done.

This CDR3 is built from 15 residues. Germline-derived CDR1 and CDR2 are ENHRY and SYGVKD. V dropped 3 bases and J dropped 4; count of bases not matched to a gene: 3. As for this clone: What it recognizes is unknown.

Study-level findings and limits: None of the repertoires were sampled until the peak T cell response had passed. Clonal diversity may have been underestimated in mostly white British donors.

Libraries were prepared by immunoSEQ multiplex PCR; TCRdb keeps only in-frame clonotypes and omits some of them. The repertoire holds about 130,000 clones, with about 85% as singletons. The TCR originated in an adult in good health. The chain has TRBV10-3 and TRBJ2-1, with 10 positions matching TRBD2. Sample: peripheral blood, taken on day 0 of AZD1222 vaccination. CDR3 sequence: CAISDPGLAYNEQFF. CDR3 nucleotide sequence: TGTGCCATCAGTGACCCGGGACTAGCGTACAATGAGCAGTTCTTC.